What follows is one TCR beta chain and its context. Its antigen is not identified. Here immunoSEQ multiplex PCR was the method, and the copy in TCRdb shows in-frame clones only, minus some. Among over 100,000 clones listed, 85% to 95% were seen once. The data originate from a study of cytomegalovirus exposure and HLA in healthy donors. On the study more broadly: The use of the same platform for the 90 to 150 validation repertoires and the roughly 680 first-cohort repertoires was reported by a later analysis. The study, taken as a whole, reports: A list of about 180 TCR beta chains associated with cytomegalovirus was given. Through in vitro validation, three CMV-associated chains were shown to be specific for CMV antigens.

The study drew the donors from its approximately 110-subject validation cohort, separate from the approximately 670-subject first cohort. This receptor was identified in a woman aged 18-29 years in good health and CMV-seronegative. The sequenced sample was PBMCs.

The CDR3 sequence: CASSQKDRNYEQYF. CDR3 DNA sequence: TGTGCCAGCAGCCAAAAGGACAGGAACTACGAGCAGTACTTC. The rearrangement uses TRBV13 and TRBJ2-7, with 7 bases aligning to TRBD1. The germline V gene encodes CDR1 PRHDT and CDR2 FYEKMQ (reference sequence). J lost 3 bases, V lost 5 bases, and 7 bases had no gene match. This CDR3 is built from 14 residues.